Detailed here is one TCR beta chain. These data come from a study of OX40 agonist ivuxolimab in advanced cancers. Turning to the study itself: With a range of 23 to 79, age averaged about 58 years, and 65% to 85% were male.

TCRdb keeps only in-frame clones here, not all; method: immunoSEQ multiplex PCR. The table lists around 64,000 clones, about four fifths of them singletons. CDR3 size: 14 residues. Germline CDR1 reads SGHKS; CDR2 reads YYEKEE (reference sequence). Germline trimming cut 0 bases from V and 7 bases from J; bases unmatched to any gene: 5. This TCR was sampled from an adult with an advanced solid tumor such as melanoma, head and neck, liver or kidney cancer. The V gene is TRBV5-5, the J gene TRBJ1-2; 8 nucleotides agree with TRBD1. Sequences were derived from CD4+ or CD8+ T cells sorted from blood, sampled in a trial of the OX40 agonist ivuxolimab. DNA of the CDR3: TGTGCCAGCAGCTTGGAGGCAGGGGGCTTTGGCTACACCTTC. Its translation is CASSLEAGGFGYTF.